This paragraph reports one TCR beta chain. Participant age was about 18 to 89 years, and participants resided in roughly 25 US areas. Researchers sorted participants into cohorts using their self-reported clinical history. Generated by immunoSEQ multiplex PCR, the TCRdb table keeps only in-frame clones and is missing some. The top ten hold about 6.1% of the sample, which has around 300,000 clones, approximately 90% seen once. This sample was taken from a study of blood T cell repertoires in COVID-19. Across the whole study: Samples taken during acute and convalescent COVID-19 were collected in the United States, Italy and Spain. Sources were T cells, B-cell-depleted T cells, or PBMCs; the material itself was cDNA or gDNA.

The J segment lost 4 bases and the V segment lost 7 bases, leaving 10 bases of the junction unmatched. Germline CDR1 reads MNHEY; CDR2 reads SMNVEV (reference sequence). There are 15 residues in the CDR3. The sequence was collected from a woman in her forties who had recovered from COVID-19. V gene TRBV27 combines with J gene TRBJ1-2; TRBD1 agrees at 9 bases. Sequencing was done on a sample of PBMCs or T cells enriched from blood (not recorded which). As DNA, the CDR3 is TGTGCCAGCACCACCGCACAGGGGGCTGCCTATGGCTACACCTTC. Translation: CASTTAQGAAYGYTF.